This T cell receptor beta chain derives from a study of T cells in Graves' hyperthyroidism and ophthalmopathy. The overall study: Pretreatment peripheral blood was obtained at initial diagnosis.

RNA transcripts served as the template for amplifying TCR beta CDR3 regions. HTBI primers were employed in a first-round RT-PCR of the TCR CDR3. From the multiplex PCR reads, TCRdb called clonotypes with MiXCR, one entry per CDR3 protein. Of approximately 400,000 distinct CDR3 sequences in the sample, roughly 14% were seen once. No ophthalmopathy progression within 18 months constituted stable Graves' hyperthyroidism. Any patient presenting with uncontrolled infection, other autoimmune disease, pregnancy or lactation was left out. CDR3 length: 16 residues. Trimming pared 8 bases from V and 5 bases from J, leaving 23 bases between. Germline CDR1 is KGHDR and CDR2 is SFDVKD.

The sample taken for sequencing was blood. The receptor's source is a woman younger than 35 with Graves' hyperthyroidism. The chain uses TRBV24-1 and TRBJ1-1; weak D call: TRBD1 (5 bases). CDR3 residues: CATIGIEEGVPTEAFF. The DNA of the CDR3 is TGTGCCACCATTGGGATTGAGGAAGGGGTTCCAACTGAAGCTTTCTTT.